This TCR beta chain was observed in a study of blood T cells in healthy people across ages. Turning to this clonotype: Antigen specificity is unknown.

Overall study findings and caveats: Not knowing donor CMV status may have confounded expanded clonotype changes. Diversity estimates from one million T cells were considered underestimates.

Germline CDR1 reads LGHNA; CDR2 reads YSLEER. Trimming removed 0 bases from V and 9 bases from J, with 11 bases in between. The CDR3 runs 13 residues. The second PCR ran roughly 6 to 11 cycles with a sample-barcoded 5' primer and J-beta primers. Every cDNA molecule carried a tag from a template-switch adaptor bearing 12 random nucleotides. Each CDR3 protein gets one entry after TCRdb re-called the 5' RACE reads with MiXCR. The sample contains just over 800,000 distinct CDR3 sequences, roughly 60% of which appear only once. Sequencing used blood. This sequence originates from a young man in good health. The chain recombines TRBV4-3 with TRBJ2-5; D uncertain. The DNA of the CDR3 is TGCGCCAGCAGCCAAGAGGGCTTGACCGCCCAGTACTTC. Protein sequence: CASSQEGLTAQYF.